These 24 T cell receptor beta chains were all obtained from the same sample, sequenced in a study of CD8 T cells in ankylosing spondylitis. A single record per CDR3 protein comes from TCRdb applying MiXCR to the 5' RACE reads. The profile covers about 540,000 distinct CDR3 sequences, with over 9.5% appearing a single time and 6.8% taken by the ten largest. Overall study results and limits: Made up of about eight highly homologous variants, a TCR beta motif appeared characteristic of ankylosing spondylitis blood.

Their antigen targets remain unknown. Sequenced input: blood, either unsorted or a sorted T cell fraction (not recorded which). All receptors derive from a male donor with ankylosing spondylitis.

The chain uses TRBV5-1 and TRBJ2-2; TRBD2 matches at 9 bases. CDR3 length: 17 amino acids. J gave up 3 bases and V 4 bases, and 10 bases lay outside the gene matches. In germline, CDR1 is SGHRS, CDR2 YFSETQ. The CDR3 here is CASSPGGSGRYTGELFF. In DNA form, the CDR3 reads TGCGCCAGCAGCCCAGGGGGTAGCGGGAGATACACCGGGGAGCTGTTTTTT.

This clonotype was counted ten times or more. The V call is TRBV7-9, the J call TRBJ1-1; D not certain. V was trimmed by 5 bases and J by 4 bases, leaving 11 bases between them. The CDR3 is made up of 13 amino acids. The germline gives CDR1 SEHNR, CDR2 FQNEAQ (reference sequence). In DNA, the CDR3 is TGTGCCAGCAGCCAGTTTGAGGGCACTGAAGCTTTCTTT. Translated: CASSQFEGTEAFF.

This clonotype has at least ten counts. V gene TRBV5-1 combines with J gene TRBJ2-1; 9 bases match TRBD1. CDR1 SGHRS and CDR2 YFSETQ come from the germline V gene. The CDR3 consists of 16 residues. Trimming took 0 bases from V and 4 from J; bases not matched to a gene: 5. CDR3 protein: CASSLASGQGYNEQFF. The CDR3 DNA reads TGCGCCAGCAGCTTGGCGTCGGGACAGGGTTACAATGAGCAGTTCTTC. Full variable domain (rest looked up from reference TRBV5-1 and TRBJ2-1): KAGVTQTPRYLIKTRGQQVTLSCSPISGHRSVSWYQQTPGQGLQFLFEYFSETQRNKGNFPGRFSGRQFSNSRSEMNVSTLELGDSALYLCASSLASGQGYNEQFFGPGTRLTVL.

This clonotype has a handful of counts. The chain has TRBV7-8 and TRBJ2-1; D call uncertain. V dropped 4 bases and J dropped 3 bases, with 10 bases sitting between them. This CDR3 comprises 14 residues. Germline assignment: CDR1 SGHVS and CDR2 FQNEAQ. CDR3 residues: CASSSGWDYNEQFF. The CDR3, as DNA: TGTGCCAGCAGCTCGGGCTGGGACTACAATGAGCAGTTCTTC.

The chain carries TRBV29-1 and TRBJ2-3; 8 positions match TRBD2. Germline CDR1 reads SQVTM; CDR2 reads ANQGSEA. J lost 6 bases, V lost 6 bases, and 5 bases had no gene match. This CDR3 has 12 amino acids. The CDR3 DNA follows: TGCAGCGTCACTAGCGGTGAGGATACGCAGTATTTT. Protein sequence: CSVTSGEDTQYF.

The chain combines TRBV7-9 with TRBJ2-5, with TRBD1 matching 9 bases. With V trimmed by 1 base and J by 5 bases, 5 bases remained unmatched. Germline V gene sequence: CDR1 SEHNR, CDR2 FQNEAQ (reference sequence). The CDR3 has 15 amino acids. The CDR3 DNA reads TGTGCCAGCAGCTTAGTGGGGACAGGGAAGGAGACCCAGTACTTC. Translating gives CASSLVGTGKETQYF.

The chain links TRBV5-1 to TRBJ2-7; 7 nucleotides line up with TRBD1. CDR3 length: 14 amino acids. The J segment lost 3 bases and the V segment lost 5 bases, leaving 8 bases of the junction unmatched. CDR1 is SGHRS, CDR2 YFSETQ, per germline. As DNA, the CDR3 is TGCGCCAGCAGTGTACCTCCAGGGGGCTACGAGCAGTACGTC. Protein: CASSVPPGGYEQYV.

This clonotype was detected only a few times. The chain uses TRBV12-3 or TRBV12-4 and TRBJ1-1; 7 positions match TRBD1. There are 15 residues in the CDR3. Germline trimming cut 5 bases from V and 2 bases from J; bases unmatched to any gene: 8. DNA for the CDR3: TGTGCCAGCAGTCCTACAGGGGCCGTCAACACTGAAGCTTTCTTT. This gives the protein CASSPTGAVNTEAFF.

This clonotype was observed at least ten times. The chain is built from TRBV6-2 or TRBV6-3 and TRBJ2-7; D perhaps matches TRBD2 (6 bases). Germline V gives CDR1 MNHEY, CDR2 SVGEGT. Trimming took 5 bases from V and 8 from J, leaving 13 bases between them. The CDR3 contains 12 residues. CDR3 amino acids: CASSTRRDQQYV. CDR3 nucleotide sequence: TGTGCCAGCAGTACCCGGAGGGACCAGCAGTACGTC.

This clonotype has at least ten counts. The J gene is TRBJ2-1, the V gene TRBV11-3; no clear D gene. The CDR3 consists of 14 residues. With 5 bases removed from V and 6 bases from J, the gap between germline ends came to 14 bases. Germline loops: CDR1 SGHNT, CDR2 YENEEA. The CDR3 reads CASSHPPHLNEQFF. The CDR3 DNA is TGTGCCAGCAGCCACCCCCCACATCTCAATGAGCAGTTCTTC.

The table lists this clonotype with a few counts. This chain connects TRBV12-3 or TRBV12-4 to TRBJ2-3; TRBD1 matches at 8 bases. The J segment lost 2 bases and the V segment lost 6 bases, leaving 7 bases of the junction unmatched. CDR3 length equals 15 residues. CDR3 sequence (DNA): TGTGCCAGCAGCAGTGGGACAGGACCCACAGATACGCAGTATTTT. Translated: CASSSGTGPTDTQYF.

The rearrangement links TRBV12-3 or TRBV12-4 to TRBJ2-3; TRBD2 matches 8 bases. Trimming took 5 bases from V and 4 from J; bases not matched to a gene: 8. The CDR3 is made up of 15 amino acids. The CDR3 loop reads CASSPRGGRSDTQYF. The CDR3 nucleotides read TGTGCCAGCAGTCCGCGGGGCGGGAGGTCAGATACGCAGTATTTT.

This clonotype was counted between two and nine times. This rearrangement joins TRBV3-1 to TRBJ1-2; no definite D call. The CDR3 has 13 amino acids. V shed 0 bases and J shed 3 bases, with 5 bases lying between them. CDR1 is LGHDT, CDR2 YNNKEL, per germline (reference sequence). The CDR3 DNA follows: TGTGCCAGCAGCCAAGATCATCACTATGGCTACACCTTC. Translating it yields CASSQDHHYGYTF.

This rearrangement joins TRBV20-1 to TRBJ2-1; tentatively, D is TRBD1 (6 bases). CDR1 is DFQATT and CDR2 is SNEGSKA in the germline V gene (reference sequence). This CDR3 is 13 amino acids long. The germline V and J ends were trimmed by 6 bases and 0 bases, with 9 bases remaining between them. The CDR3 here is CSAEGVSYNEQFF. CDR3 nucleotide sequence: TGCAGTGCCGAGGGGGTCTCCTACAATGAGCAGTTCTTC.

This clonotype was counted a few times. V and J are TRBV20-1 and TRBJ2-7, with 9 nucleotides matching TRBD2. Looked up from germline, CDR1 is DFQATT and CDR2 is SNEGSKA (reference sequence). The CDR3 has 17 residues. V shed 5 bases, J shed 1 base, and the junction held 15 bases outside the gene matches. CDR3 in amino acids: CSAPPPAGGLISYEQYV. CDR3 in DNA: TGCAGTGCTCCACCCCCAGCGGGAGGTCTTATATCCTACGAGCAGTACGTC.

V usage is TRBV2 and J usage is TRBJ2-6; D call uncertain. Trimming took 7 bases from V and 0 from J, leaving 7 bases between them. This CDR3 comprises 14 residues. Germline V gene lookup returns CDR1 SNHLY and CDR2 FYNNEI. This CDR3 reads CASISDSGANVLTF. CDR3 sequence (DNA): TGTGCCAGCATCTCAGACTCTGGGGCCAACGTCCTGACTTTC.

This clonotype showed up just a few times. The genes are TRBV3-1 and TRBJ1-5, with a weak D call TRBD1 (5 bases). The CDR3 has 14 residues. The ends were cut back, 8 bases at V and 1 base at J, with 12 bases in the middle. Germline V gene sequence: CDR1 LGHDT, CDR2 YNNKEL (reference sequence). The CDR3 reads CASEQAGSNQPQHF. The CDR3 DNA reads as TGTGCCAGCGAACAGGCCGGCAGCAATCAGCCCCAGCATTTT.

A remark on this clonotype: The germline gene is not matched at one end of the junction; a read error may be the cause. The V gene is TRBV7-9, the J gene TRBJ2-6; a possible D gene is TRBD2 (5 bases). Germline V gene sequence: CDR1 SEHNR, CDR2 FQNEAQ (reference sequence). This CDR3 has 17 residues. The CDR3 loop reads CASSLAPSGPGANVLTF. The CDR3 DNA reads TGTGCCAGCAGCCTAGCACCATCGGGCCCTGGGGCCAACGTCCTGACTTTC.

The chain uses TRBV18 and TRBJ2-5; D gene uncertain. The CDR3 runs 13 residues. The germline V and J ends were trimmed by 3 bases and 0 bases, with 5 bases remaining between them. The V gene's germline CDR1 is KGHSH and CDR2 LQKENI. The CDR3 bases are TGTGCCAGCTCACCCACGTACCAAGAGACCCAGTACTTC. It yields the protein CASSPTYQETQYF.

The rearrangement uses TRBV25-1 and TRBJ2-7; no clear D. This CDR3 has 10 residues. CDR1 is MGHDK, CDR2 SYGVNS, per germline. The V end lost 8 bases, the J end lost 5 bases, and 7 bases lay between the germline ends. The CDR3 bases are TGTGCCAGCTACGGTCACGAGCAGTACTTC. It yields the protein CASYGHEQYF.

This clonotype has at least ten counts. CDR3 coding DNA: TGTGCCAGCAGGGGACTAGCGGGAGAAATGAATGAGCAGTTCTTC. This translates into CASRGLAGEMNEQFF. The rearrangement links TRBV4-2 to TRBJ2-1, with 14 bases aligning to TRBD2. Trimming cost V 6 bases and J 7 bases; bases outside gene matches: 5. The CDR3 is made up of 15 amino acids. Germline loops: CDR1 LGHNA, CDR2 YNFKEQ.

At least ten counts were recorded for this clonotype. The J gene is TRBJ1-5, the V gene TRBV20-1; D might be TRBD1 (5 bases). CDR1 and CDR2 (germline): DFQATT, SNEGSKA (reference sequence). This CDR3 is built from 16 residues. With 1 base removed from V and 3 bases from J, the gap between germline ends came to 16 bases. This CDR3 is CSARVPGRGDNQPQHF. In DNA form, the CDR3 reads TGCAGTGCTAGAGTTCCGGGGCGAGGGGACAATCAGCCCCAGCATTTT.

This clonotype has a handful of counts. The rearrangement links TRBV20-1 to TRBJ1-1, with TRBD1 matching over 7 bases. CDR3 length: 15 amino acids. Trimming removed 1 base from V and 3 bases from J; junction bases left unmatched: 8. In germline, CDR1 is DFQATT, CDR2 SNEGSKA (reference sequence). The CDR3 reads CSARAWDSSDTEAFF. Written as DNA, the CDR3 is TGCAGTGCTAGAGCTTGGGACAGTTCGGACACTGAAGCTTTCTTT.

This chain links TRBV5-1 with TRBJ2-3, with D perhaps TRBD1 (6 bases). Trimming left V 0 bases short and J 6 bases short, with 11 bases between. The CDR3 loop spans 14 amino acids. CDR1 and CDR2 (germline): SGHRS, YFSETQ. This CDR3 reads CASSLDQGIDTQYF. CDR3 bases: TGCGCCAGCAGCTTGGACCAGGGGATTGATACGCAGTATTTT.